These 10 T cell receptor beta chains were sequenced from one sample in a study of blood T cells in healthy people across ages. The use of a sample-barcoded 5' primer and a J-beta primer mix characterized a second PCR of about 6 to 11 cycles. TCRdb independently ran MiXCR on the 5' RACE reads; one entry per CDR3 protein. The sample includes about 640,000 distinct CDR3 sequences, less than 45% of them seen just once. Sequencing was done on a sample of blood. Receptors were obtained from a man aged 80 or over in good health.

This sequence joins TRBV4-1 and TRBJ2-1; 13 positions agree with TRBD2. This CDR3 spans 16 amino acids. V was clipped by 0 bases and J by 12 bases; unmatched bases: 8. CDR1 is MGHRA, CDR2 YSYEKL, per germline. DNA of the CDR3: TGCGCCAGCAGCCAAGATGAACTAGCGGGAGGGAGAGGGCAGTTCTTC. Translation: CASSQDELAGGRGQFF.

The chain recombines TRBV5-6 with TRBJ2-1; maybe TRBD1 (6 bases). Germline V lookup: CDR1 SGHDT, CDR2 YYEEEE. This CDR3 spans 15 amino acids. Trimming took 4 bases from V and 3 from J, leaving 14 bases between them. The CDR3 DNA reads TGTGCCAGCAGCGGCCCCGGGACATTCTACAATGAGCAGTTCTTC. The encoded protein is CASSGPGTFYNEQFF.

The chain combines TRBV6-2 or TRBV6-3 with TRBJ2-1; possible D gene TRBD1, 7 bases. Germline lookup yields CDR1 MNHEY and CDR2 SVGEGT. Between the trimmed V and J ends, which lost 0 bases and 4 bases, there was a span of 10 bases. The CDR3 is 15 amino acids. This CDR3 reads CASSYSGGQYNEQFF. The CDR3 coding sequence is TGTGCCAGCAGTTACTCGGGGGGACAGTACAATGAGCAGTTCTTC.

This clonotype was seen repeatedly, ten times or more. V is TRBV7-2 and J is TRBJ1-2; D is ambiguous. Germline lookup yields CDR1 SGHTA and CDR2 FQGNSA. Trimming removed 2 bases from V and 3 bases from J, with 7 bases in between. This CDR3 spans 13 amino acids. CDR3 protein: CASSLRGDYGYTF. The CDR3 DNA reads as TGTGCCAGCAGCTTACGGGGAGACTATGGCTACACCTTC.

This chain uses TRBV6-5 with TRBJ2-3, with D possibly TRBD2 on 6 matching bases. CDR1 and CDR2 from the germline V gene are MNHEY and SVGAGI. Trimming shortened V by 5 bases and J by 2 bases, and 11 bases separated the two germline ends. This CDR3 comprises 14 residues. The CDR3 reads CASSGGLTTDTQYF. The CDR3 nucleotides are TGTGCCAGCAGTGGGGGACTCACCACAGATACGCAGTATTTT.

The chain links TRBV5-1 to TRBJ2-3, with D perhaps TRBD1 or TRBD2 (5 bases each). In germline, CDR1 is SGHRS, CDR2 YFSETQ. This CDR3 is built from 17 residues. Trimming removed 3 bases at V and 4 bases at J, with 21 bases between. The DNA for the CDR3 is TGCGCCAGCAGCTCGGTCTTTGCGGGCCGCAGGGCAGATACGCAGTATTTT. Protein product: CASSSVFAGRRADTQYF.

This clonotype occurred a few times. The chain employs TRBV7-3 and TRBJ2-2, with 7 bases that match TRBD2. J gave up 6 bases and V 6 bases, and 1 base lay outside the gene matches. The CDR3 is made up of 12 amino acids. Looked up from germline, CDR1 is SGHTA and CDR2 is FQGTGA. CDR3 sequence: CASRREAGELFF. CDR3 DNA sequence: TGTGCCAGCAGACGGGAGGCCGGGGAGCTGTTTTTT.

This chain joins TRBV27 and TRBJ2-4, with 14 nucleotides matching TRBD2. J gave up 8 bases and V 3 bases, and 6 bases lay outside the gene matches. The germline V gene encodes CDR1 MNHEY and CDR2 SMNVEV (reference sequence). The CDR3 loop spans 16 amino acids. The CDR3 is CASSLGTSGGKDIQYF. The CDR3 DNA is TGTGCCAGCAGTTTGGGGACTAGCGGGGGTAAAGACATTCAGTACTTC.

This chain uses TRBV20-1 with TRBJ2-7, with D perhaps matching TRBD2 (6 bases). CDR1 DFQATT and CDR2 SNEGSKA come from the germline V gene (reference sequence). Trimming left V 2 bases short and J 2 bases short, with 19 bases between. This CDR3 has 16 amino acids. As DNA, the CDR3 is TGCAGTGCTAGACCCTCTGGTGGCGGGATCCCCTACGAGCAGTACTTC. As protein: CSARPSGGGIPYEQYF.

This chain joins TRBV4-1 and TRBJ2-6, with 8 bases that match TRBD2. The CDR3 is made up of 19 amino acids. The V segment lost 1 base and the J segment 0 bases; nucleotides outside the gene matches: 8. Germline V gives CDR1 MGHRA, CDR2 YSYEKL. The CDR3 region has the DNA TGCGCCAGCAGCCAAGTTTGGGCTAGCGGGCTCTCTGGGGCCAACGTCCTGACTTTC. It is translated as CASSQVWASGLSGANVLTF.